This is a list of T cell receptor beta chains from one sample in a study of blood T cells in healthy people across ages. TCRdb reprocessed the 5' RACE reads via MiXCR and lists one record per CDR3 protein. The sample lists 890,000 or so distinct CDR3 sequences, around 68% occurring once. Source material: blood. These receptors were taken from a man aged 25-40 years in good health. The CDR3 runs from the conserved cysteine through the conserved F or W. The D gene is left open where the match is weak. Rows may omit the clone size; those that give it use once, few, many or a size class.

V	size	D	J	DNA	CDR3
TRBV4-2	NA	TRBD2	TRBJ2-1	TGTGCCAGCAGCCAAGAGCGGGGAGCGGGGGTTCAGTTCTTC	CASSQERGAGVQFF
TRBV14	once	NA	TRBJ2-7	TGTGCCAGCAGCCTCACCCGGGATTCTAGCTCCTACGAGCAGTACTTC	CASSLTRDSSSYEQYF
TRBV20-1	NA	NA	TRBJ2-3	TGCAGTGCGCTGGACTATTCAGTGGGGGCGAGCACAGATACGCGGTATTTT	CSALDYSVGASTDTRYF
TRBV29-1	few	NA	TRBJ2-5	TGCAGCGTTGCCGGGGGCTCGGGGGAGACCCAGTACTTC	CSVAGGSGETQYF
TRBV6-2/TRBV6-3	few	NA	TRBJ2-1	TGTGCCAGCAGCACCGGCCCGAACAGAGAGCTTTACAATGAGCAGTTCTTC	CASSTGPNRELYNEQFF
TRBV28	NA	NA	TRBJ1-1	TGTGCCAGCAGCTACTTTCCCTCACCTTCGGACAGCGGGGACACTGAAGCTTTCTTT	CASSYFPSPSDSGDTEAFF
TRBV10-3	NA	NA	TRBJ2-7	TGTGCCATCAGGGAAACTAAGGTAGACGAGCAGTACTTC	CAIRETKVDEQYF
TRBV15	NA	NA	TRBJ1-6	TGTGCCACCCGACCTTGGGCCCCTAGTAATTCACCCCTCCACTTT	CATRPWAPSNSPLHF
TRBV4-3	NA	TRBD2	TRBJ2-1	TGCGCCAGCAGCCCGACTAGCGGGGGGGACAATGAGCAGTTCTTC	CASSPTSGGDNEQFF
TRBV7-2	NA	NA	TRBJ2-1	TGTGCCAGCAGCAGAGGGGATGACTTTGATACGCAGTTCTTC	CASSRGDDFDTQFF
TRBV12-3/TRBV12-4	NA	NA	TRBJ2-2	TGTGCCAGCAACCCAAGGAACACCGGGGAGCTGTTTTTT	CASNPRNTGELFF
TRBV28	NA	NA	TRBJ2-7	TGTGCCGGCAGCCCCAGAGGGGAGATAATGTACGAGCAGTACTTC	CAGSPRGEIMYEQYF
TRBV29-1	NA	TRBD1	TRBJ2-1	TGCAGCGCAGGAGGGCAGGGGGCCGTCAATGAGCAGTTCTTC	CSAGGQGAVNEQFF
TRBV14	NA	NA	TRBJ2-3	TGTGCCAGCAGCCAACTTCGTCCGGCAGATACGCAGTATTTT	CASSQLRPADTQYF
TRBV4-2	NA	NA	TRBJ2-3	TGTGCCAGCAGCCCCTCATTGGGTACGCAGTATTTT	CASSPSLGTQYF
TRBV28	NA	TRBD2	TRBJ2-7	TGTGCCAGCACCGGACTAGCGGGGGTCTACGAGCAGTACTTC	CASTGLAGVYEQYF
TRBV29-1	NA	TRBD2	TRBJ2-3	TGCAGCGTTGAGGTGGGAGCGGCGGGGGGACGGGGAGATACGCAGTATTTT	CSVEVGAAGGRGDTQYF
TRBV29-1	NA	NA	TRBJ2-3	TGCAGCGTTGAACAAGTGGGCACAGATACGCAGTATTTT	CSVEQVGTDTQYF
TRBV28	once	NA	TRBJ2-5	TGTGCCAGCAGTTTATTGTCAGGGACCCATCAAGAGACCCAGTACTTC	CASSLLSGTHQETQYF
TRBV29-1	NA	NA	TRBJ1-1	TGCAGCGGGGGAGACCCTCCGAACACTGAAGCTTTCTTT	CSGGDPPNTEAFF
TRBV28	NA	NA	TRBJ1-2	TGTGCCAGCAGTTCGAGAGATCAGGGGAGCTATGGCTACACCTTC	CASSSRDQGSYGYTF
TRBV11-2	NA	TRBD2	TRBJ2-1	TGTGCCAGCAGCTCCCGGACTAGCGCTGAGTACAATGAGCAGTTCTTC	CASSSRTSAEYNEQFF
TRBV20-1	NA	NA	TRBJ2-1	TGCAGTGCTAGGTTAGGGGCCGAGCAGTTCTTC	CSARLGAEQFF
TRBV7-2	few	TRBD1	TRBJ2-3	TGTGCCAGCAGCCGGGACAGCGCTACAGATACGCAGTATTTT	CASSRDSATDTQYF
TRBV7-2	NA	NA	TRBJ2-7	TGTGCCAACAGCCCCCAGAGGGCCTTAGACGAGCAGTACTTC	CANSPQRALDEQYF
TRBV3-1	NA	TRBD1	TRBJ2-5	TGTGCCAGCAGCCATCCCCACAGGGGGCGAGAGACCCAGTACTTC	CASSHPHRGRETQYF
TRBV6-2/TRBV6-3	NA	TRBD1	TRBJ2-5	TGTGCCAGCAGTTCCTTGACAGGGGTCCTCCAAGAGACCCAGTACTTC	CASSSLTGVLQETQYF
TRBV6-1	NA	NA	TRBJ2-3	TGTGCCAGCAGGATGACTAGTGCAGATACGCAGTATTTT	CASRMTSADTQYF
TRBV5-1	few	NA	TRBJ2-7	TGCGCCAGCAGCGTGGTCCAGGCTACCTACGAGCAGTACTTC	CASSVVQATYEQYF
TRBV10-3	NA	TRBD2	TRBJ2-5	TGTGCCATCAGCGGGGGGACCCAAGAGACCCAGTACTTC	CAISGGTQETQYF
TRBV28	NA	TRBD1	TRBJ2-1	TGTGCCAGCAGTTCAGGACAGGGGTGGAATGAGCAGTTCTTC	CASSSGQGWNEQFF
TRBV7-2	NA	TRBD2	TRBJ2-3	TGTGCCAGCAGACTAGCGAGGGCAGATACGCAGTATTTT	CASRLARADTQYF
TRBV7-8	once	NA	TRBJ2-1	TGTGCCAGCAGCTTAGGGGTTGTGTTGAGCCCCCAAAATGAGCAGTTCTTC	CASSLGVVLSPQNEQFF
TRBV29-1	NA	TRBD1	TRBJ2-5	TGCAGCGTCCAGGGGGCCCAAGAGACCCAGTACTTC	CSVQGAQETQYF
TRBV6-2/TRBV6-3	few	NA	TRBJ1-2	TGTGCCAGCAGCCCCTTGGGAATCGACTATGGCTACACCTTC	CASSPLGIDYGYTF
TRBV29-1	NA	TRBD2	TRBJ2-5	TGCAGCGTTGCCACTAGCGGGGGGATGTACCAAGAGACCCAGTACTTC	CSVATSGGMYQETQYF
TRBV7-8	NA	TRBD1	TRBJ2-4	TGTGCCACTATGGACAGGGAGCGCGTAGAGCAGTACTTC	CATMDRERVEQYF
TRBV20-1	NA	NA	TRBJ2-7	TGCAGTGCTAGCGAAATGGTCGGCTCCAACGAGCAGTACTTC	CSASEMVGSNEQYF
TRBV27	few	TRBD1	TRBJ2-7	TGTGCCAGCACTACCCGGACAGGGGAAGTTAATAAGTGGTACTTC	CASTTRTGEVNKWYF
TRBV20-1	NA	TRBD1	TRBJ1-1	TGCAGTGCTAGAACGGACAGGGCCACCACTGAAGCTTTCTTT	CSARTDRATTEAFF
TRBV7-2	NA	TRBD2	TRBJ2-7	TGTGCCAGCAGCCAAACCGGGACTAGTAGTTACGAGCAGTACTTC	CASSQTGTSSYEQYF
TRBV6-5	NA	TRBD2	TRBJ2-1	TGTGCCAGCGCCCGGGAGGAGGCAGGGAATGAGCAGTTCTTC	CASAREEAGNEQFF
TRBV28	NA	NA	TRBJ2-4	TGTGCCAGCAGTGGCACGACAGGTTCCAAAAACATTCAGTACTTC	CASSGTTGSKNIQYF
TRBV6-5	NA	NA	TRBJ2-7	TGTGCCAGCAGAGAGACAGAATTAGTCTACGAGCAGTACTTC	CASRETELVYEQYF
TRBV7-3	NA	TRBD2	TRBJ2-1	TGTGCCAGCAGCCCATTTGGGACTAGCGGGGGCCAGTGGGACAATGAGCAGTTCTTC	CASSPFGTSGGQWDNEQFF
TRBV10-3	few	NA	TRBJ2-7	TGTGCCATCAGTGAGTCCGCCACACCCTACGAGCAGTACTTC	CAISESATPYEQYF
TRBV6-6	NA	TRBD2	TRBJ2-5	TGTGCCAGCAGTTTCGGGACTAGCGGGGGCCAAGAGACCCAGTACTTC	CASSFGTSGGQETQYF
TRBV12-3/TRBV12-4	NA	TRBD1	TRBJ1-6	TGTGCCAGCAGCCCCGGGACAGGGTTTTCACCCCTCCACTTT	CASSPGTGFSPLHF
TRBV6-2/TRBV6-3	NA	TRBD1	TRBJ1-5	TGTGCCAACGAGAAGGGGGCTCAGCCCCAGCATTTT	CANEKGAQPQHF
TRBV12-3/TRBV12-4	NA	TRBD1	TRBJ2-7	TGTGCCAGCGCACCAAGTTTCCAGGGGGCGAACGAGCAGTACTTC	CASAPSFQGANEQYF